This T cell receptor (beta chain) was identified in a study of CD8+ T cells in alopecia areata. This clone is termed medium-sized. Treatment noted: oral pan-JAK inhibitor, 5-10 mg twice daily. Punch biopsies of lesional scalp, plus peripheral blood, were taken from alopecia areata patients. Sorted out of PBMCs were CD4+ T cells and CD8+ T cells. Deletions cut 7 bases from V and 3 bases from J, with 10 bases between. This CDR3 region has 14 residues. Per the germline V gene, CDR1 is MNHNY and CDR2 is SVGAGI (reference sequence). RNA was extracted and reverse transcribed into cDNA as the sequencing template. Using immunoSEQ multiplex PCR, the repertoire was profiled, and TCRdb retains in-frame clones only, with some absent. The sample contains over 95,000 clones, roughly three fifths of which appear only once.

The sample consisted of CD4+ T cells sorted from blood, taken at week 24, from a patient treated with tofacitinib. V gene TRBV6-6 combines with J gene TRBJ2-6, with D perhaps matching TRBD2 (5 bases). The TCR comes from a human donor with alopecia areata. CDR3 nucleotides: TGTGCCAGCACCTCCCGGGGTGGGGCCAACGTCCTGACTTTC. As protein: CASTSRGGANVLTF.